This T cell receptor beta chain was recovered during a study of T cells in Graves' hyperthyroidism and ophthalmopathy. Study outcomes and limitations: The model made its ophthalmopathy prediction, and onset followed a median around 6.9 months later.

Patients were excluded because of uncontrolled infection, other autoimmune disease, pregnancy or lactation. This clonotype has only a few counts. Its specificity is not known. Amplification of TCR beta CDR3 regions was performed using RNA transcripts as template. The HTBI primer set drove a first-round RT-PCR of the TCR CDR3. TCRdb processed the multiplex PCR reads anew with MiXCR; each CDR3 protein has one entry. The sample lists about 640,000 distinct CDR3 sequences; less than 25% were seen once. CDR1 and CDR2 (germline): KGHDR, SFDVKD. The CDR3 contains 14 residues. V dropped 4 bases and J dropped 7 bases, with 13 bases sitting between them.

Sequences were obtained from blood. The TCR sequence derives from a man between 25 and 39 years old with Graves' ophthalmopathy. The chain links TRBV24-1 to TRBJ1-5; D is uncertain. CDR3 DNA: TGTGCCACCAGTGACCGCCCCTGGAGCCAGCCCCAGCATTTT. Its protein is CATSDRPWSQPQHF.